The present entry profiles one TCR beta chain with its context. Its antigen is as yet unknown. Regarding treatment: roughly 11-day PBMC culture with coronavirus spike peptide pools or control peptides (ViraFEST assay). Prior to the COVID-19 pandemic (2011-2018), the unexposed donor's CD4+ T cells were collected. Under the ViraFEST approach, antigen-specific T cells were expanded with peptide pools and TCRs subsequently sequenced. The assay that was used to sequence DNA from cultured CD4+ T cells was the Oncomine TCR Beta short-read assay. TCRdb re-called the PCR reads with MiXCR, one entry per CDR3 protein. The sample yields 3,500 to 4,500 distinct CDR3 sequences, approximately 20% seen once. This sample was included in a study of vaccination and CD4 T cells after COVID-19. Study conclusions and caveats: Median SARS-CoV-2-reactive clonotype numbers rose nonsignificantly, 21 to 38. Spike mono-reactive status applied to 304 of 307 vaccine-specific clones in convalescent patients.

The V gene's germline CDR1 is SGHDT and CDR2 YYEEEE. The CDR3 contains 16 residues. With V trimmed by 0 bases and J by 0 bases, 3 bases remained unmatched. The clonotype was recovered from a human donor in good health. The specimen sequenced was CD4+ T cells from blood, cultured in vitro. V gene TRBV5-6 combines with J gene TRBJ1-5; 7 nucleotides agree with TRBD1. DNA of the CDR3: TGTGCCAGCAGCTTGGCAGGGGGGTATAGCAATCAGCCCCAGCATTTT. Translating gives CASSLAGGYSNQPQHF.